The rows below give T cell receptor beta chains drawn from one sample of a study of Graves' ophthalmopathy and Graves' hyperthyroidism. Each CDR3 protein is one row after TCRdb ran MiXCR on the multiplex PCR reads. The sample includes 450,000 or so distinct CDR3 sequences, about 15% of them seen just once. Sequenced sample: blood. The receptor source for this set is a woman aged 30 to 39 with Graves' ophthalmopathy. CDR3s include the opening cysteine and the closing phenylalanine or tryptophan. The D gene is left open where the match is weak. Clone size is not always given. Where it is, it says once, few, many or a class for expanded clones.

V	J	size	D	DNA	CDR3
TRBV6-5	TRBJ2-2	many	NA	TGTGCCAGCAGTCCAGGGGAAAGGACCGGGGAGCTGTTTTTT	CASSPGERTGELFF
TRBV28	TRBJ2-7	many	NA	TGTGCCAGCAGTTTATTACCTCTGGATGGGTCGGGGCAGTACTTC	CASSLLPLDGSGQYF
TRBV5-1	TRBJ2-5	NA	TRBD1	TGCGCCAGCAGCTTCCAGGGGGCCGACGGGGAGACCCAGTACTTC	CASSFQGADGETQYF
TRBV6-1	TRBJ2-2	NA	NA	TGTGCCAGCCGGGGCGGTGCGAACACCGGGGAGCTGTTTTTT	CASRGGANTGELFF
TRBV4-1	TRBJ2-5	many	TRBD2	TGCGCCAGCAGCCACCCGGGACTAGCGGATGGGACCCAGTACTTC	CASSHPGLADGTQYF
TRBV5-1	TRBJ2-7	NA	TRBD1	TGCGCCAGCAGCCCTAAGACAGGGGGCGACGAGCAGTACTTC	CASSPKTGGDEQYF
TRBV2	TRBJ2-7	many	TRBD2	TGTGCCAGCAGTGAGGGGCGACTAGCGGGGGGCTACGAGCAGTACTTC	CASSEGRLAGGYEQYF
TRBV13	TRBJ2-2	many	NA	TGTGCCAGCAGCTTATACATGCGGGGGCGTAACACCGGGGAGCTGTTTTTT	CASSLYMRGRNTGELFF
TRBV12-3/TRBV12-4	TRBJ1-3	many	NA	TGTGCCAGCAGTGTTTTCTCTGGAAACACCATATATTTT	CASSVFSGNTIYF
TRBV30	TRBJ2-2	NA	TRBD2	TGTGCCTGGAGTCCACTAGCGGCGAACACCGGGGAGCTGTTTTTT	CAWSPLAANTGELFF
TRBV4-3	TRBJ2-4	many	NA	TGCGCCAGCAGCCAAGACTCAGTGAGCAAAAACATTCAGTACTTC	CASSQDSVSKNIQYF
TRBV18	TRBJ2-5	few	NA	TGTGCCAGCTCCCCGGGTAGAGCGGAGACCCAGTACTTC	CASSPGRAETQYF
TRBV18	TRBJ1-5	once	NA	TGTGCCAGCTCACCGGACTGGATGGGGAATCAGCCCCAGCATTTT	CASSPDWMGNQPQHF
TRBV28	TRBJ2-2	NA	TRBD1	TGTGCCAGCAGTCCGGGACAGGGGTTGACCGGGGAGCTGTTTTTT	CASSPGQGLTGELFF
TRBV7-2	TRBJ2-5	many	NA	TGTGCCAGCAGCTTCGGGATAGCTGCAGAGACCCAGTACTTC	CASSFGIAAETQYF
TRBV12-3/TRBV12-4	TRBJ1-2	many	TRBD1	TGTGCCAGCATCTCGGACAGGGCTAACTATGGCTACACCTTC	CASISDRANYGYTF
TRBV12-3/TRBV12-4	TRBJ2-7	many	TRBD1	TGTGCCAGCACCCTAAGGGACAGGGGCTTCGAGGGGCAGTACTTC	CASTLRDRGFEGQYF
TRBV6-5	TRBJ1-5	many	TRBD1	TGTGCCAGCAGTTACTCGAACAGGGGGAGCAATCAGCCCCAGCATTTT	CASSYSNRGSNQPQHF
TRBV2	TRBJ2-3	many	TRBD2	TGTGCCAGCGATCCTAGCGGGGACAGCACAGATACGCAGTATTTT	CASDPSGDSTDTQYF
TRBV6-5	TRBJ1-2	many	TRBD1	TGTGCCAGCAGTTACCCGGACAGGGGGAGGGCTAACTATGGCTACACCTTC	CASSYPDRGRANYGYTF
TRBV5-1	TRBJ1-5	many	TRBD1	TGCGCCAGCAGCTTGTGGGGGACAGACAATCAGCCCCAGCATTTT	CASSLWGTDNQPQHF
TRBV28	TRBJ1-5	many	NA	TGTGCCAGCAGGGCCGGGGCCAATAGCAATCAGCCCCAGCATTTT	CASRAGANSNQPQHF
TRBV28	TRBJ2-5	many	TRBD1	TGTGCCAGCAGGGAGACAGGGGCTGGGACCCAGTACTTC	CASRETGAGTQYF
TRBV7-2	TRBJ2-7	NA	NA	TGTGCCAGCAGCTTATTTGACGAGCAGTACTTC	CASSLFDEQYF
TRBV20-1	TRBJ2-7	many	NA	TGCAGTGCTAGCAGTGTGAGAGGGACCTACGAGCAGTACTTC	CSASSVRGTYEQYF
TRBV5-1	TRBJ1-6	NA	NA	TGCGCCAGCAGCTCCTCAATACACCGGGATTCACCCCTCCACTTT	CASSSSIHRDSPLHF
TRBV6-2/TRBV6-3	TRBJ1-1	many	TRBD1	TGTGCCAGCAGTTACTTCAGGGGGCAAGGTGAAGCTTTCTTT	CASSYFRGQGEAFF
TRBV7-9	TRBJ1-1	many	NA	TGTGCCAGCAGCTTACCCATACACACTGAAGCTTTCTTT	CASSLPIHTEAFF
TRBV7-9	TRBJ2-7	NA	NA	TGTGCCAGCACCCAAACGGGGTACATCAACGAGCAGTACTTC	CASTQTGYINEQYF
TRBV12-3/TRBV12-4	TRBJ1-2	many	NA	TGTGCCAGCAGTCAGTCCTCGCCTAACTATGGCTACACCTTC	CASSQSSPNYGYTF
TRBV30	TRBJ2-7	few	TRBD1	TGTGCCTCAGCGGACAGGAACTCCTACGAGCAGTACTTC	CASADRNSYEQYF
TRBV7-3	TRBJ2-6	NA	TRBD2	TGTGCCAGCAGCCCCGGGGGGGCGATGGGGGCCAACGTCCTGACTTTC	CASSPGGAMGANVLTF
TRBV27	TRBJ2-2	NA	NA	TGTGCCAGCAGTTTTAGCTTGGGCGGGGAGCTGTTTTTT	CASSFSLGGELFF
TRBV20-1	TRBJ1-1	many	NA	TGCAGTGCTAGAGTCGGGGAAACGGACACTGAAGCTTTCTTT	CSARVGETDTEAFF
TRBV28	TRBJ2-7	few	NA	TGTGCCAGCAGTTTCCCCCCAAGGACCTACGAGCAGTACTTC	CASSFPPRTYEQYF
TRBV11-3	TRBJ2-2	NA	NA	TGTGCCAGTGGACCGTCCGGACGCACCGGGGAGCTGTTTTTT	CASGPSGRTGELFF
TRBV7-8	TRBJ2-7	many	NA	TGTGCCACACAGACGGGGAGGCTCGAGCAGTACTTC	CATQTGRLEQYF
TRBV3-1	TRBJ2-7	few	TRBD2	TGTGCCAGCAGCCAAGGTGGGACTAGCTACGAGCAGTACTTC	CASSQGGTSYEQYF
TRBV2	TRBJ1-2	many	NA	TGTGCCAGCACTCGGGACGAAGAAGGCTACTATGGCTACACCTTC	CASTRDEEGYYGYTF
TRBV28	TRBJ2-2	many	NA	TGTGCCAGCAGTTTTTGGGGCCTCACCACCGGGGAGCTGTTTTTT	CASSFWGLTTGELFF
TRBV12-3/TRBV12-4	TRBJ2-7	many	TRBD1	TGTGCCAGCAGTACCCCCGGGACAGCCTCCTACGAGCAGTACTTC	CASSTPGTASYEQYF
TRBV6-5	TRBJ2-7	many	NA	TGTGCCAGCAGTTACGGGAACGTTGGGTTTCGGTACTTC	CASSYGNVGFRYF
TRBV11-2	TRBJ2-5	few	NA	TGTGCCAGCAGCTTAATGGGGGGGCCGGAGACCCAGTACTTC	CASSLMGGPETQYF
TRBV3-1	TRBJ2-7	NA	NA	TGTGCCAGCAGCCAAGATCCGACTTCGAGCTCCTACGAGCAGTACTTC	CASSQDPTSSSYEQYF
TRBV3-1	TRBJ2-3	NA	NA	TGTGCCAGCAGCCAGTCAGATACGCAGTATTTT	CASSQSDTQYF
TRBV12-3/TRBV12-4	TRBJ1-5	NA	NA	TGTGCCAGCAGTATAGCACGCGATCAGCCTCAGCATTTT	CASSIARDQPQHF
TRBV12-3/TRBV12-4	TRBJ2-5	many	NA	TGTGCCAGCAGTTTTAGGGAGACTCAAGAGACCCAGTACTTC	CASSFRETQETQYF
TRBV29-1	TRBJ2-2	many	NA	TGCAGCGCATACACCGGGGAGCTGTTTTTT	CSAYTGELFF
TRBV24-1	TRBJ1-2	many	NA	TGTGCCACCTGGACAGTCCTCTATGGCTACACCTTC	CATWTVLYGYTF
TRBV7-6	TRBJ2-5	many	NA	TGTGCCAGCAGCTTAGCGCGGTCGGGGGACCAGTACTTC	CASSLARSGDQYF
TRBV30	TRBJ2-7	many	NA	TGTGCCTGGAGTGTGGGGGGTTCGGACGAGCAGTACTTC	CAWSVGGSDEQYF
TRBV4-1	TRBJ1-5	many	NA	TGCGCCAGCAAGAACATAAGGGGTAGCAATCAGCCCCAGCATTTT	CASKNIRGSNQPQHF